These 12 T cell receptor beta chains were sequenced from one sample in a study of T cell clonotyping in hematopoietic cell transplantation. Some clones are missing from TCRdb's copy, which holds only in-frame ones; the method was immunoSEQ multiplex PCR. The sample includes some 14,000 clones, 94% of them seen just once. The material sequenced was PBMCs, taken 30 days after allogeneic stem cell transplant. These receptors were collected from a male patient between 55 and 70 years old who had an allogeneic stem cell transplant from an unrelated donor, so the T cells may come from the graft donor. Some clones in this sample may be carry-over from other donors' samples.

V and J are TRBV7-6 and TRBJ2-7, with D possibly being TRBD1 (5 bases). The CDR3 is 14 amino acids. CDR1 and CDR2 from the germline V gene are SGHVS and FNYEAQ. V was cut by 3 bases and J by 2 bases, with 11 bases left in between. The CDR3 is CASSFDSGPYEQYF. CDR3 in DNA: TGTGCCAGCAGCTTCGACAGTGGCCCCTACGAGCAGTACTTC.

J is TRBJ1-4 and V is TRBV29-1; unclear D gene. The CDR3 loop spans 13 amino acids. Germline V CDR1 and CDR2: SQVTM, ANQGSEA. Trimming left V 5 bases short and J 0 bases short, with 7 bases between. CDR3 coding DNA: TGCAGCGTTCGAGTCGCAACTAATGAAAAACTGTTTTTT. As protein: CSVRVATNEKLFF.

The chain has TRBV6-5 and TRBJ1-1; D unresolved. The CDR3 covers 11 residues. The V end lost 6 bases, the J end lost 5 bases, and 7 bases lay between the germline ends. Germline values: CDR1 MNHEY, CDR2 SVGAGI. CDR3 coding DNA: TGTGCCAGCAGCAGGTGGACTGAAGCTTTCTTT. It is translated as CASSRWTEAFF.

This chain uses TRBV18 with TRBJ1-1; 7 nucleotides line up with TRBD1. There are 15 residues in the CDR3. Germline values: CDR1 KGHSH, CDR2 LQKENI. The ends lost 3 bases at V and 3 bases at J; junction bases unmatched: 7. CDR3 residues: CASSPRQGSHTEAFF. CDR3 sequence (DNA): TGTGCCAGCTCACCCCGACAGGGTAGTCACACTGAAGCTTTCTTT.

The rearrangement joins TRBV6-5 to TRBJ1-6; D not certain. The CDR3 is 13 residues long. Trimming removed 1 base from V and 6 bases from J, with 4 bases in between. CDR1 and CDR2 from the germline V gene are MNHEY and SVGAGI. In nucleotides, the CDR3 is TGTGCCAGCAGTTACTTGGGTAATTCACCCCTCCACTTT. Translated, it gives CASSYLGNSPLHF.

The genes are TRBV10-3 and TRBJ2-5; TRBD1 is a possible D gene (7 bases). This CDR3 contains 15 residues. Trimming stripped 6 bases from V and 1 base from J, with 15 bases between. Germline assignment: CDR1 ENHRY and CDR2 SYGVKD. The CDR3 reads CAISTQGGPQETQYF. DNA of the CDR3: TGTGCCATCAGCACCCAGGGGGGTCCCCAAGAGACCCAGTACTTC.

V gene TRBV4-2 combines with J gene TRBJ1-2, with D tentatively TRBD1 (5 bases). CDR1 is LGHNA and CDR2 is YNFKEQ in the germline V gene. The CDR3 runs 15 residues. Between the trimmed V and J ends, which lost 0 bases and 4 bases, there was a span of 12 bases. The CDR3 loop is CASSQDGTPSYGYTF. The CDR3 nucleotides read TGTGCCAGCAGCCAAGATGGGACTCCCAGCTATGGCTACACCTTC.

This rearrangement joins TRBV28 to TRBJ1-2, with 8 bases matching TRBD1. V dropped 5 bases and J dropped 3; count of bases not matched to a gene: 14. CDR3 length equals 17 residues. From germline, CDR1 is MDHEN and CDR2 SYDVKM. This chain's CDR3 is CASSGKGTGGHHYGYTF. As DNA, the CDR3 is TGTGCCAGCAGTGGAAAGGGTACAGGGGGTCATCACTATGGCTACACCTTC.

The V and J genes are TRBV10-3 and TRBJ1-2, with 7 bases matching TRBD1. The V gene end was trimmed by 2 bases and the J gene end by 1 base; junction bases not matched to a gene: 7. The CDR3 has 16 amino acids. The V gene's germline CDR1 is ENHRY and CDR2 SYGVKD. CDR3 DNA sequence: TGTGCCATCAGTGAGCCCCCGGACAGGAGTAACTATGGCTACACCTTC. It codes for CAISEPPDRSNYGYTF.

This clone was seen just once. The chain links TRBV4-1 to TRBJ2-6; no definite D call. V lost 0 bases and J 0 bases, leaving 15 bases between the germline ends. The CDR3 length is 19 residues. CDR1 and CDR2 (germline): MGHRA, YSYEKL. CDR3 loop: CASSQDQHSSNSGANVLTF. The CDR3 nucleotides are TGCGCCAGCAGCCAAGATCAGCACAGTTCAAACTCTGGGGCCAACGTCCTGACTTTC.

The chain couples TRBV7-3 to TRBJ2-3; 7 bases align to TRBD2. From germline, CDR1 is SGHTA and CDR2 FQGTGA. V gave up 3 bases and J gave up 7 bases; unmatched junction bases: 7. The CDR3 is made up of 14 amino acids. CDR3 region: CASSFGGSSNTQYF. The CDR3 nucleotides read TGTGCCAGCAGCTTTGGCGGGAGCTCGAATACGCAGTATTTT.

This clone is deemed medium-sized. This chain links TRBV27 with TRBJ2-3; D tentatively fits TRBD1 or TRBD2 (5 bases each). Germline assignment: CDR1 MNHEY and CDR2 SMNVEV (reference sequence). V lost 5 bases and J 2 bases, leaving 14 bases between the germline ends. The CDR3 length is 15 residues. CDR3 DNA sequence: TGTGCCAGCAGTCCCGGGACCTTACTCACAGATACGCAGTATTTT. Translation gives CASSPGTLLTDTQYF.